What follows describes a single TCR beta chain. The entry originates in a study of blood T cell repertoires in COVID-19. Study as a whole: Samples came from the United States, Italy and Spain, spanning acute and convalescent COVID-19. T cells, B-cell-depleted T cells, or PBMCs supplied cDNA or gDNA.

V shed 3 bases and J 7 bases; nucleotides not matched to a gene: 8. This CDR3 has 16 residues. Looked up from germline, CDR1 is SGHRS and CDR2 is YFSETQ. In the original processing: Researchers report that nucleated cell counts were estimated from reference gene primer amplification. The assay was immunoSEQ multiplex PCR, and TCRdb's table has in-frame clones only and misses some. V and J calls and clone size are copied from that table; D and trimming were computed from the DNA. The sample carries 9,700 or so clones, about 81% recorded once. The chain joins TRBV5-1 to TRBJ2-1; 12 bases line up with TRBD2. What was sequenced was peripheral blood. The sequence came from a man between 60 and 70 years old with active COVID-19. The CDR3 sequence is CASSSLAGGTRNEQFF. CDR3 nucleotides: TGCGCCAGCAGCTCCCTAGCGGGGGGGACTCGAAATGAGCAGTTCTTC.